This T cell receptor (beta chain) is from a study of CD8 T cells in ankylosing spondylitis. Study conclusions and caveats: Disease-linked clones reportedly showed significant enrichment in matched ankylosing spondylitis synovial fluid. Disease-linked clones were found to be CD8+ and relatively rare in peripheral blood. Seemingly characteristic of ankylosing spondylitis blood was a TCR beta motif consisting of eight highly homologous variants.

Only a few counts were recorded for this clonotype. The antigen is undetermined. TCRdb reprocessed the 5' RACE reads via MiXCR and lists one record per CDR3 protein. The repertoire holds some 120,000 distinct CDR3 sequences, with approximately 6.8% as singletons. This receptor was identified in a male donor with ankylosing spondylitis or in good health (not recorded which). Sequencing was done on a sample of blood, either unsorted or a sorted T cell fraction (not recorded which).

The CDR3 loop reads CASSYNKTGLSTDTQYF. The CDR3 nucleotides are TGCGCCAGCAGCTATAATAAGACAGGACTCAGCACAGATACGCAGTATTTT. The rearrangement joins TRBV5-1 to TRBJ2-3; a weak D match, TRBD1 (6 bases). Germline loops: CDR1 SGHRS, CDR2 YFSETQ. The CDR3 runs 17 residues. Trimming removed 3 bases from V and 0 bases from J, with 17 bases in between. Based on the CDR3 plus reference TRBV5-1 and TRBJ2-3, the full variable domain is KAGVTQTPRYLIKTRGQQVTLSCSPISGHRSVSWYQQTPGQGLQFLFEYFSETQRNKGNFPGRFSGRQFSNSRSEMNVSTLELGDSALYLCASSYNKTGLSTDTQYFGPGTRLTVL.